What follows are 25 T cell receptor beta chains derived from one specimen sequenced in a study of blood T cell repertoires in COVID-19 (dated by TCRdb to 2018 to 2020). Libraries were made using the immunoSEQ multiplex PCR assay. As stored in TCRdb, this immuneACCESS dataset retains in-frame rearrangements with V and J assigned. A fraction of the clones does not appear; measured against another copy, unresolved V genes explain less than half of the discrepancy, and the remainder lacks a known reason. Counted in this sample were about 180,000 clones; about 89% of them appeared once. The top ten clonotypes cover roughly 2% of the sample. Material for sequencing was peripheral blood. The origin of the receptors is a man aged 18 to 29 who had recovered from COVID-19.

This clone has only a few counts. The chain combines TRBV20-1 with TRBJ2-7, with 7 bases identical to TRBD2. V dropped 3 bases and J dropped 0; count of bases not matched to a gene: 11. From germline, CDR1 is DFQATT and CDR2 SNEGSKA (reference sequence). The CDR3 has 16 amino acids. DNA for the CDR3: TGCAGTGCTAGTAGCGCGGGGGATCGCCGCTCCTACGAGCAGTACTTC. As protein: CSASSAGDRRSYEQYF.

This chain connects TRBV5-1 to TRBJ2-7; unclear D gene. This CDR3 has 14 amino acids. The germline V gene has CDR1 SGHRS and CDR2 YFSETQ. V lost 4 bases to trimming and J lost 0 bases, with 11 bases between them. The CDR3 spells CASSPAGDSYEQYF. The CDR3 DNA reads TGCGCCAGCAGCCCCGCCGGAGACTCCTACGAGCAGTACTTC. The variable domain in full, completed from reference TRBV5-1 and TRBJ2-7, reads KAGVTQTPRYLIKTRGQQVTLSCSPISGHRSVSWYQQTPGQGLQFLFEYFSETQRNKGNFPGRFSGRQFSNSRSEMNVSTLELGDSALYLCASSPAGDSYEQYFGPGTRLTVT.

The chain employs TRBV7-8 and TRBJ2-3; 8 bases agree with TRBD2. CDR3 length: 16 amino acids. CDR1 and CDR2 (germline): SGHVS, FQNEAQ. V was pared by 5 bases and J by 5 bases, with 12 bases of the junction left unmatched. In nucleotides, the CDR3 is TGTGCCAGCAGCCGAGCGACGGGAGGGCCGGGAGATACGCAGTATTTT. It codes for CASSRATGGPGDTQYF.

V gene TRBV6-5 combines with J gene TRBJ2-2; D is perhaps TRBD1 (5 bases). The CDR3 has 12 amino acids. Trimming cost V 6 bases and J 6 bases, with 8 bases left between them. The V gene's germline CDR1 is MNHEY and CDR2 SVGAGI. The DNA for the CDR3 is TGTGCCAGCAGAGGGGCTCCCGGGGAGCTGTTTTTT. Residues: CASRGAPGELFF.

The gene calls are TRBV7-6 and TRBJ2-7; unclear D gene. V was cut by 2 bases and J by 0 bases, with 11 bases left in between. Germline V CDR1 and CDR2: SGHVS, FNYEAQ. The CDR3 contains 15 residues. The CDR3 DNA follows: TGTGCCAGCAGCTTATCAGTCTCTCCCTCCTACGAGCAGTACTTC. Its protein product is CASSLSVSPSYEQYF.

The chain has TRBV19 and TRBJ2-3; perhaps TRBD1 as D (5 bases). From germline, CDR1 is LNHDA and CDR2 SQIVND (reference sequence). The CDR3 is 16 amino acids. Trimming shortened V by 9 bases and J by 1 base, and 20 bases separated the two germline ends. CDR3 DNA sequence: TGTGCCAGAAGCGCTAAAAAACAGGATGGCACAGATACGCAGTATTTT. Its translation: CARSAKKQDGTDTQYF.

The chain recombines TRBV19 with TRBJ2-7, with D possibly TRBD1 on 6 matching bases. CDR3 length: 15 residues. CDR1 is LNHDA, CDR2 SQIVND, per germline (reference sequence). V was trimmed by 3 bases and J by 0 bases, leaving 12 bases between them. This CDR3 is CASSMGADISYEQYF. The DNA of the CDR3 is TGTGCCAGTAGTATGGGGGCTGACATCTCCTACGAGCAGTACTTC.

The chain carries TRBV28 and TRBJ1-3; possible D gene TRBD1, 5 bases. V lost 7 bases and J 4 bases, leaving 17 bases between the germline ends. This CDR3 has 15 residues. CDR1 is MDHEN, CDR2 SYDVKM, per germline. Here the CDR3 reads CASTLGRGGGNTIYF. CDR3 nucleotide sequence: TGTGCCAGCACTCTCGGTAGGGGTGGGGGAAACACCATATATTTT.

The rearrangement joins TRBV5-1 to TRBJ2-7; 7 nucleotides align to TRBD2. The CDR3 is 15 residues long. Trimming at V came to 1 base and at J to 7 bases, leaving 11 bases not matched to a gene. CDR1 is SGHRS and CDR2 is YFSETQ in the germline V gene. The CDR3 spells CASSLSVGGPGEQYF. The CDR3 DNA follows: TGCGCCAGCAGCTTGTCGGTGGGAGGGCCAGGGGAGCAGTACTTC.

This sequence joins TRBV5-5 and TRBJ2-1; 7 nucleotides match TRBD1. This CDR3 has 13 amino acids. J was trimmed by 10 bases and V by 3 bases; bases with no gene match: 7. Germline V lookup: CDR1 SGHKS, CDR2 YYEKEE (reference sequence). The CDR3 reads CASSWTGSGEQFF. The CDR3 coding sequence is TGTGCCAGCAGCTGGACAGGTTCGGGGGAGCAGTTCTTC.

The chain uses TRBV28 and TRBJ1-1, with 7 bases aligning to TRBD1. Germline V gene data show CDR1 as MDHEN and CDR2 as SYDVKM. The CDR3 covers 13 residues. V trimming: 7 bases; J trimming: 6 bases; junction bases outside the gene matches: 8. The CDR3 DNA is TGTGCCAGCAACCGCCCTGGGACAGCTGAAGCTTTCTTT. Its protein product is CASNRPGTAEAFF.

The chain has TRBV6-6 and TRBJ2-1; a weak D match, TRBD2 (5 bases). V lost 6 bases, J lost 7 bases, and 19 bases lay in between. The CDR3 covers 15 residues. Germline V lookup: CDR1 MNHNY, CDR2 SVGAGI (reference sequence). For the CDR3, the DNA is TGTGCCAGCAGGTCGGACTCGCTCCTGGGTAATGAGCAGTTCTTC. Its translation: CASRSDSLLGNEQFF.

The gene calls are TRBV7-3 and TRBJ2-1; 9 nucleotides align to TRBD2. This CDR3 has 17 residues. Germline assignment: CDR1 SGHTA and CDR2 FQGTGA. V lost 0 bases and J lost 4; bases outside the gene matches: 7. CDR3 sequence reads: CASSLTGREGRYNEQFF. CDR3 sequence (DNA): TGTGCCAGCAGCTTAACCGGGCGGGAGGGCCGTTACAATGAGCAGTTCTTC.

The V call is TRBV9, the J call TRBJ2-1; unclear D gene. Germline V gives CDR1 SGDLS, CDR2 YYNGEE. The CDR3 covers 12 residues. Trimming removed 0 bases from V and 8 bases from J, with 6 bases in between. The CDR3 nucleotides are TGTGCCAGCAGCGTAGACCGGGATGAGCAGTTCTTC. Protein sequence: CASSVDRDEQFF.

On this clone: At one end the junction does not follow the germline gene, possibly because of a read error. The J gene is TRBJ2-7, the V gene TRBV2; D is possibly TRBD2 (6 bases). The CDR3 extends over 12 amino acids. Germline CDR1 is SNHLY and CDR2 is FYNNEI. The CDR3 protein is CASLLVAGTLHF. CDR3 in DNA: TGTGCCAGCCTTCTTGTTGCGGGAACCCTCCACTTC.

The chain is built from TRBV19 and TRBJ2-3; possibly TRBD1 for D (5 bases). The CDR3 has 15 amino acids. V lost 7 bases and J lost 4, with 18 bases in between. The germline CDR1 and CDR2 sequences are LNHDA and SQIVND (reference sequence). The CDR3 is CASTLGVRAADTQYF. The CDR3 DNA reads as TGTGCCAGTACCTTAGGGGTAAGGGCCGCAGATACGCAGTATTTT.

The V call is TRBV5-1, the J call TRBJ2-2; tentatively, D is TRBD2 (7 bases). CDR3 size: 15 residues. Germline V gene sequence: CDR1 SGHRS, CDR2 YFSETQ. Trimming left V 2 bases short and J 3 bases short, with 11 bases between. Here the CDR3 reads CASSFTGRDTGELFF. CDR3 sequence (DNA): TGCGCCAGCAGCTTTACAGGGAGGGACACCGGGGAGCTGTTTTTT.

The V call is TRBV10-3, the J call TRBJ2-2; 9 bases are a match to TRBD1. Losses at the gene ends were 7 bases for V and 4 bases for J; bases not matched to a gene: 7. The CDR3 extends over 15 amino acids. CDR1 and CDR2 from the germline V gene are ENHRY and SYGVKD. The CDR3 region is CAITATGGGTGELFF. The CDR3 DNA reads TGTGCCATCACCGCGACAGGGGGAGGCACCGGGGAGCTGTTTTTT.

This chain joins TRBV6-2 or TRBV6-3 and TRBJ1-1; the D gene is possibly TRBD1 (5 bases). The germline CDR1 and CDR2 sequences are MNHEY and SVGEGT. Trimming left V 2 bases short and J 0 bases short, with 10 bases between. This CDR3 comprises 15 residues. CDR3 sequence: CASSYLDRLNTEAFF. The CDR3 coding sequence is TGTGCCAGCAGTTACCTCGACAGACTGAACACTGAAGCTTTCTTT.

The chain joins TRBV6-4 to TRBJ2-1, with a possible D match to TRBD2 (5 bases). There are 14 residues in the CDR3. The germline CDR1 and CDR2 sequences are MRHNA and SNTAGT. Trimming pared 4 bases from V and 6 bases from J, leaving 13 bases between. CDR3 protein: CASSAAREINEQFF. CDR3 DNA: TGTGCCAGCAGTGCCGCCCGGGAAATCAATGAGCAGTTCTTC.

This clone was seen once. The chain carries TRBV24-1 and TRBJ2-3; D is unclear. V lost 4 bases and J lost 0, with 7 bases in between. This CDR3 comprises 14 residues. The germline CDR1 and CDR2 sequences are KGHDR and SFDVKD. The chain's CDR3 is CATSEVASTDTQYF. The DNA of the CDR3 is TGTGCCACCAGTGAAGTAGCTAGCACAGATACGCAGTATTTT.

The chain links TRBV5-1 to TRBJ2-1, with 10 bases identical to TRBD2. Germline trimming cut 0 bases from V and 6 bases from J; bases unmatched to any gene: 3. The CDR3 spans 15 residues. Per the germline V gene, CDR1 is SGHRS and CDR2 is YFSETQ. CDR3 nucleotides: TGCGCCAGCAGCTTGGGGCTAGCGGGAGTCAATGAGCAGTTCTTC. It specifies CASSLGLAGVNEQFF.

With regard to this clone: Other nucleotide sequences from this sample produce the same CDR3. This sequence joins TRBV27 and TRBJ2-7; maybe TRBD1 (6 bases). Germline lookup yields CDR1 MNHEY and CDR2 SMNVEV (reference sequence). The CDR3 runs to 13 residues. V dropped 2 bases and J dropped 3 bases, with 8 bases sitting between them. Here the CDR3 DNA reads TGTGCCAGCAGTTTAAGAGGGGGCTACGAGCAGTACTTC. Translation: CASSLRGGYEQYF.

The chain couples TRBV6-6 to TRBJ1-1, with D possibly TRBD1 on 6 matching bases. The V end lost 6 bases, the J end lost 6 bases, and 14 bases lay between the germline ends. In germline, CDR1 is MNHNY, CDR2 SVGAGI (reference sequence). The CDR3 loop spans 13 amino acids. This chain's CDR3 is CASSSGGPPEAFF. CDR3 nucleotide sequence: TGTGCCAGCAGCTCCGGGGGGCCCCCTGAAGCTTTCTTT.

The table lists this clone with a few counts. The chain links TRBV15 to TRBJ2-3; 11 bases line up with TRBD1. The CDR3 spans 15 residues. The germline gives CDR1 LNHNV, CDR2 YYDKDF (reference sequence). The trim removed 3 bases at V and 2 bases at J, leaving 1 base unmatched. CDR3 sequence: CATSSGQGATDTQYF. The CDR3 DNA follows: TGTGCCACCAGCAGTGGACAGGGGGCCACAGATACGCAGTATTTT.